These T cell receptor beta chains were read from a single sample in a study of blood T cell repertoires in COVID-19. Produced via immunoSEQ multiplex PCR; TCRdb's table is partial and in-frame only. The sample carries hundreds of thousands of clones, more than 75% recorded once. The sample was peripheral blood. Receptor source: a woman between 50 and 59 years old who had recovered from COVID-19. CDR3s include the opening cysteine and the closing phenylalanine or tryptophan. D genes are given only for firm matches. For some rows the clone size is stated as once, few or many, or as a class when expanded; others skip it.

D gene	V gene	clone size	J gene	CDR3 protein	CDR3 DNA
TRBD2	TRBV3-1/TRBV3-2	once	TRBJ2-3	CASSQLAGAPTDTQYF	TGTGCCAGCAGCCAACTAGCGGGGGCCCCGACGGATACGCAGTATTTT
.	TRBV2	.	TRBJ2-3	CASSGRLRGTDTQYF	TGTGCCAGCAGTGGCCGACTGAGGGGCACAGATACGCAGTATTTT
.	TRBV5-1	.	TRBJ2-5	CASSLRDQETQYF	TGCGCCAGCAGCTTGCGGGACCAAGAGACCCAGTACTTC
.	TRBV13	once	TRBJ2-3	CASSLTGSRVSTDTQYF	TGTGCCAGCAGCTTAACGGGCTCCAGGGTTAGCACAGATACGCAGTATTTT
.	TRBV20-1	.	TRBJ2-7	CSASSGFSLSYEQYF	TGCAGTGCTAGTTCCGGCTTCTCACTATCCTACGAGCAGTACTTC
.	TRBV5-8	.	TRBJ1-5	CASSLALGRPQHF	TGTGCCAGCAGCTTGGCCCTAGGCCGGCCCCAGCATTTT
.	TRBV7-8	.	TRBJ2-7	CASSPMGASHEQYF	TGTGCCAGCAGCCCGATGGGTGCTAGCCACGAGCAGTACTTC
.	TRBV6-7	.	TRBJ1-5	CASSCSGNQPQHF	TGTGCCAGCAGTTGTAGTGGCAATCAGCCCCAGCATTTT
.	TRBV7-9	.	TRBJ1-5	CASSGGEQPQHF	TGTGCCAGCAGCGGGGGGGAACAGCCCCAGCATTTT
.	TRBV3-1/TRBV3-2	few	TRBJ1-6	CASSQGWGRNSPLHF	TGTGCCAGCAGCCAAGGCTGGGGCCGGAATTCACCCCTCCACTTT
.	TRBV5-8	.	TRBJ1-5	CASSEGVRPQHF	TGTGCCAGCAGCGAGGGGGTCCGGCCCCAGCATTTT
.	TRBV4-3	.	TRBJ1-3	CASSQARGSTGNTIYF	TGCGCCAGCAGCCAAGCAAGGGGGAGTACTGGAAACACCATATATTTT
TRBD1	TRBV19	.	TRBJ1-2	CASSIRTGLSNYGYTF	TGTGCCAGTAGTATACGGACAGGACTGTCTAACTATGGCTACACCTTC
TRBD1	TRBV28	.	TRBJ1-5	CASASYQTGEQPQHF	TGTGCCAGCGCGTCTTACCAGACAGGGGAACAGCCCCAGCATTTT
TRBD1	TRBV6-1	.	TRBJ2-3	CASSENGQGTGTDTQYF	TGTGCCAGCAGTGAAAACGGACAGGGAACAGGAACAGATACGCAGTATTTT
TRBD1	TRBV5-1	.	TRBJ1-1	CASSWGTGSSTEAFF	TGCGCCAGCAGCTGGGGGACAGGATCGAGCACTGAAGCTTTCTTT
TRBD2	TRBV11-1	.	TRBJ2-2	CASKLATDTGELFF	TGTGCCAGCAAACTAGCGACGGACACCGGGGAGCTGTTTTTT
TRBD2	TRBV5-1	.	TRBJ2-7	CASRQLAGEGEQYF	TGCGCCAGCAGACAACTAGCGGGAGAGGGCGAGCAGTACTTC
.	TRBV27	.	TRBJ1-1	CASSYPGNTEAFF	TGTGCCAGCAGTTATCCGGGGAACACTGAAGCTTTCTTT
TRBD1	TRBV10-3	.	TRBJ2-7	CAITWGQGEEQYF	TGTGCCATCACTTGGGGACAGGGCGAGGAACAGTACTTC
.	TRBV11-1	.	TRBJ2-3	CASSLAQQTVKTDTQYF	TGTGCCAGCAGCTTAGCCCAACAAACCGTCAAGACAGATACGCAGTATTTT
TRBD1	TRBV6-5	.	TRBJ1-1	CATHRGSVVNTEAFF	TGTGCCACCCACAGGGGTTCGGTCGTGAACACTGAAGCTTTCTTT
.	TRBV9	once	TRBJ2-1	CASSVGGRVTYNEQFF	TGTGCCAGCAGCGTAGGTGGCAGGGTAACCTACAATGAGCAGTTCTTC
TRBD2	TRBV30	.	TRBJ2-3	CAWNRLAGRTDTQYF	TGTGCCTGGAATCGACTAGCGGGGCGCACAGATACGCAGTATTTT
.	TRBV19	.	TRBJ1-2	CASNPGDFGGYTF	TGTGCCAGTAACCCCGGGGATTTCGGTGGCTACACCTTC
.	TRBV6-5	.	TRBJ2-3	CASRYLGTDTQYF	TGTGCCAGCAGGTATCTCGGCACAGATACGCAGTATTTT
TRBD1	TRBV27	.	TRBJ1-2	CASFTRTGWVTF	TGTGCCAGCTTTACCCGGACAGGGTGGGTCACCTTC
TRBD1	TRBV7-2	.	TRBJ2-7	CASSLVGTGFSYEQYF	TGTGCCAGCAGCTTAGTGGGGACAGGCTTCTCCTACGAGCAGTACTTC
TRBD1	TRBV7-2	.	TRBJ1-4	CASSWNTGTGEKLFF	TGTGCCAGCAGTTGGAACACCGGGACAGGTGAAAAACTGTTTTTT
.	TRBV2	.	TRBJ2-5	CASARDNQQETQYF	TGTGCCAGCGCTCGGGACAACCAACAAGAGACCCAGTACTTC
.	TRBV28	.	TRBJ2-7	CASSLRTARGNYEQYF	TGTGCCAGCAGTTTAAGGACGGCCAGGGGCAATTACGAGCAGTACTTC
.	TRBV18	.	TRBJ2-7	CASSLALGQGYEQYF	TGTGCCAGCTCACTCGCCTTGGGTCAGGGGTACGAGCAGTACTTC
TRBD1	TRBV19	.	TRBJ1-1	CASSLLRGRSPEAFF	TGTGCCAGTAGTCTCCTAAGGGGGCGTTCTCCTGAAGCTTTCTTT
TRBD2	TRBV5-1	.	TRBJ2-1	CASSPGTSGREQFF	TGCGCCAGCAGCCCGGGGACTAGCGGTCGTGAGCAGTTCTTC
.	TRBV27	.	TRBJ1-2	CASRTGRDPRNYGYTF	TGTGCCAGCAGGACGGGGAGGGACCCACGTAACTATGGCTACACCTTC
.	TRBV30	.	TRBJ1-2	CAWSVAGNYGYTF	TGTGCCTGGAGTGTAGCCGGGAACTATGGCTACACCTTC
TRBD1	TRBV19	.	TRBJ1-4	CASTDRAPRGTNEKLFF	TGTGCCAGTACCGACAGGGCCCCTCGCGGGACTAATGAAAAACTGTTTTTT
.	TRBV7-3	.	TRBJ1-1	CASSLGPPPNTEAFF	TGTGCCAGCAGCTTAGGGCCACCGCCGAACACTGAAGCTTTCTTT
.	TRBV5-6	.	TRBJ2-1	CASSLDYHSYNEQFF	TGTGCCAGCAGCTTGGACTACCACTCCTACAATGAGCAGTTCTTC
.	TRBV7-9	.	TRBJ2-3	CASSPYLGGADTQYF	TGTGCCAGCAGCCCTTACCTGGGAGGAGCAGATACGCAGTATTTT
.	TRBV10-2	.	TRBJ1-6	CATKDTGFNSPLHF	TGCGCCACAAAGGACACAGGCTTTAATTCACCCCTCCACTTT
TRBD2	TRBV27	.	TRBJ2-7	CVRGGTTWEQYF	TGTGTCAGAGGCGGGACTACCTGGGAGCAGTACTTC
.	TRBV5-1	once	TRBJ1-2	CASSKTPRVGFWDGYTF	TGCGCCAGCAGCAAGACGCCCAGGGTGGGTTTTTGGGATGGCTACACCTTC
TRBD1	TRBV28	once	TRBJ1-2	CASSSQGNYGYTF	TGTGCCAGCAGTTCACAGGGGAACTATGGCTACACCTTC
.	TRBV11-2	.	TRBJ2-6	CASIEQVGANVLTF	TGTGCCAGCATTGAGCAGGTTGGGGCCAACGTCCTGACTTTC
.	TRBV19	.	TRBJ2-7	CASSETGGAGPYEQYF	TGTGCCAGTAGTGAAACGGGTGGGGCCGGTCCCTACGAGCAGTACTTC
.	TRBV28	.	TRBJ2-2	CASRRYSGTLPRELFF	TGTGCCAGCAGGCGTTACTCCGGGACTCTTCCCCGGGAGCTGTTTTTT
.	TRBV5-5	.	TRBJ1-2	CASSASGDYGYTF	TGTGCCAGCAGCGCGTCGGGGGACTATGGCTACACCTTC